This passage covers 17 T cell receptor beta chains from one sample sequenced in a study of cytomegalovirus exposure and HLA in healthy donors. Primers for the PCR totalled 60 Vbeta and 13 Jbeta. Repertoires were generated with immunoSEQ multiplex PCR, while TCRdb's copy carries only in-frame clones and drops some. The sample shows approximately 150,000 clones, 76% of them seen only once. The specimen sequenced was PBMCs. The receptors originated from a woman in her thirties or forties in good health and CMV-seronegative.

The V gene is TRBV19, the J gene TRBJ2-7, with 12 nucleotides matching TRBD2. The CDR3 covers 15 residues. Looked up from germline, CDR1 is LNHDA and CDR2 is SQIVND (reference sequence). The trim removed 6 bases at V and 7 bases at J, leaving 10 bases unmatched. CDR3 protein: CASSRTSGRSGEQYF. The CDR3 DNA reads as TGTGCCAGTAGCCGTACTAGCGGGAGGTCGGGAGAGCAGTACTTC.

V is TRBV2 and J is TRBJ2-3, with D uncertain. V lost 8 bases to trimming and J lost 2 bases, with 11 bases between them. The CDR3 loop spans 13 amino acids. The germline gives CDR1 SNHLY, CDR2 FYNNEI. The CDR3 is CASGSLDTDTQYF. CDR3 nucleotides: TGTGCCAGCGGATCTCTAGACACAGATACGCAGTATTTT. Looking up the rest from reference TRBV2 and TRBJ2-3 gives the full variable domain: EPEVTQTPSHQVTQMGQEVILRCVPISNHLYFYWYRQILGQKVEFLVSFYNNEISEKSEIFDDQFSVERPDGSNFTLKIRSTKLEDSAMYFCASGSLDTDTQYFGPGTRLTVL.

The chain has TRBV28 and TRBJ2-5; the match to TRBD1 covers 7 bases. V shed 6 bases, J shed 5 bases, and the junction held 9 bases outside the gene matches. Germline V gives CDR1 MDHEN, CDR2 SYDVKM. This CDR3 spans 14 amino acids. The DNA for the CDR3 is TGTGCCAGCAGCCTATCTCAGGGGGTTGAGACCCAGTACTTC. This sequence encodes CASSLSQGVETQYF. Using reference TRBV28 and TRBJ2-5 for the parts outside the CDR3, the full variable domain is DVKVTQSSRYLVKRTGEKVFLECVQDMDHENMFWYRQDPGLGLRLIYFSYDVKMKEKGDIPEGYSVSREKKERFSLILESASTNQTSMYLCASSLSQGVETQYFGPGTRLLVL.

This chain connects TRBV5-1 to TRBJ2-1; TRBD1 matches 8 bases. The CDR3 spans 16 residues. V dropped 4 bases and J dropped 3; count of bases not matched to a gene: 9. Germline values: CDR1 SGHRS, CDR2 YFSETQ. This CDR3 is CASSLATGDFYNEQFF. CDR3 nucleotide sequence: TGCGCCAGCAGCCTAGCGACAGGGGACTTCTACAATGAGCAGTTCTTC.

This chain joins TRBV28 and TRBJ1-6, with D tentatively TRBD1 (5 bases). Per germline, CDR1 MDHEN and CDR2 SYDVKM. The CDR3 loop spans 15 amino acids. Trimming removed 6 bases from V and 7 bases from J, with 16 bases in between. CDR3 sequence (DNA): TGTGCCAGCAGGAAAGAAGGGGCGCTGAATTCACCCCTCCACTTT. Translating it yields CASRKEGALNSPLHF.

The CDR3 DNA follows: TGTGCCAGCAGCTTAGGGCGGGTCCTGCAGTTCTTC. This encodes CASSLGRVLQFF. J is TRBJ2-1 and V is TRBV11-2, with D possibly being TRBD2 (5 bases). Germline lookup yields CDR1 SGHAT and CDR2 FQNNGV. Between the trimmed V and J ends, which lost 1 base and 12 bases, there was a span of 10 bases. The CDR3 runs 12 residues.

The V gene is TRBV6-6, the J gene TRBJ1-3; D is ambiguous. The CDR3 has 11 amino acids. CDR1 and CDR2 from the germline V gene are MNHNY and SVGAGI (reference sequence). V was trimmed by 2 bases and J by 8 bases, leaving 4 bases between them. This CDR3 reads CASSYADTIYF. CDR3 sequence (DNA): TGTGCCAGCAGTTACGCGGACACCATATATTTT.

The chain couples TRBV7-9 to TRBJ2-3; D uncertain. CDR1 is SEHNR, CDR2 FQNEAQ, per germline (reference sequence). The CDR3 spans 15 residues. V was trimmed by 5 bases and J by 3 bases, leaving 15 bases between them. DNA for the CDR3: TGTGCCAGCAGCGTAGGACGGGTCGGTACAGATACGCAGTATTTT. Translated, it gives CASSVGRVGTDTQYF.

V and J are TRBV28 and TRBJ1-2; 11 nucleotides align to TRBD1. CDR3 length: 15 residues. In germline, CDR1 is MDHEN, CDR2 SYDVKM. The J segment lost 8 bases and the V segment lost 3 bases, leaving 8 bases of the junction unmatched. The CDR3 sequence is CASSFRDRGTGGYTF. CDR3 DNA: TGTGCCAGCAGTTTTAGGGACAGGGGGACGGGAGGCTACACCTTC.

The rearrangement uses TRBV7-8 and TRBJ1-6, with 9 bases that match TRBD1. Losses at the gene ends were 4 bases for V and 10 bases for J; bases not matched to a gene: 5. CDR3 length: 14 amino acids. From germline, CDR1 is SGHVS and CDR2 FQNEAQ. The CDR3 here is CASSSGTGQSPLHF. CDR3 bases: TGTGCCAGCAGCTCCGGGACAGGGCAGTCACCCCTCCACTTT.

The rearrangement uses TRBV6-6 and TRBJ1-2, with 7 bases identical to TRBD1. Trimming cost V 4 bases and J 3 bases; bases outside gene matches: 5. CDR1 and CDR2 from the germline V gene are MNHNY and SVGAGI (reference sequence). CDR3 length: 14 amino acids. DNA of the CDR3: TGTGCCAGCAGTTTCCGGACAGGTCACTATGGCTACACCTTC. This encodes CASSFRTGHYGYTF.

Here the CDR3 reads CASSKGHLGNEQFF. The CDR3 nucleotides are TGTGCCAGTAGTAAGGGACACCTCGGGAATGAGCAGTTCTTC. V and J are TRBV19 and TRBJ2-1, with a possible D match to TRBD1 (6 bases). Germline CDR1 reads LNHDA; CDR2 reads SQIVND (reference sequence). The CDR3 length is 14 residues. The ends were cut back, 4 bases at V and 7 bases at J, with 14 bases in the middle.

The V call is TRBV18, the J call TRBJ2-7; TRBD1 might be the D (7 bases). Germline values: CDR1 KGHSH, CDR2 LQKENI. Deletions cut 0 bases from V and 6 bases from J, with 15 bases between. This CDR3 has 15 amino acids. The CDR3 DNA reads as TGTGCCAGCTCACCACCGATTGGGCAGGGGGGCGAGCAGTACTTC. It translates to CASSPPIGQGGEQYF. Together with reference TRBV18 and TRBJ2-7, the CDR3 gives the full variable domain: NAGVMQNPRHLVRRRGQEARLRCSPMKGHSHVYWYRQLPEEGLKFMVYLQKENIIDESGMPKERFSAEFPKEGPSILRIQQVVRGDSAAYFCASSPPIGQGGEQYFGPGTRLTVT.

The V and J genes are TRBV19 and TRBJ2-4, with D possibly TRBD1 on 6 matching bases. CDR3 length: 14 residues. Per germline, CDR1 LNHDA and CDR2 SQIVND (reference sequence). V was trimmed by 7 bases and J by 4 bases, leaving 14 bases between them. CDR3 sequence (DNA): TGTGCCAGTATCAACCCCGGACAGAAAAACATTCAGTACTTC. The encoded protein is CASINPGQKNIQYF.

This clone occurred once. This chain joins TRBV28 and TRBJ2-7, with TRBD1 as a possible D gene (6 bases). V was cut by 5 bases and J by 3 bases, with 14 bases left in between. This CDR3 contains 14 residues. In germline, CDR1 is MDHEN, CDR2 SYDVKM. CDR3 DNA sequence: TGTGCCAGCAGTGCGCAGGGGAACTTCTACGAGCAGTACTTC. This sequence encodes CASSAQGNFYEQYF.

V and J are TRBV5-6 and TRBJ1-2, with D possibly matching TRBD1 (5 bases). Trimming stripped 0 bases from V and 14 bases from J, with 11 bases between. Germline CDR1 and CDR2: SGHDT and YYEEEE. The CDR3 spans 11 residues. The CDR3 here is CASSLEQARTF. The DNA of the CDR3 is TGTGCCAGCAGCTTGGAACAGGCACGTACCTTC.

J is TRBJ2-7 and V is TRBV10-3; D perhaps matches TRBD2 (7 bases). Per germline, CDR1 ENHRY and CDR2 SYGVKD. The V end lost 0 bases, the J end lost 2 bases, and 11 bases lay between the germline ends. The CDR3 runs 15 residues. CDR3 DNA sequence: TGTGCCATCAGTGAGTCGGGGGGGGGCCCCTACGAGCAGTACTTC. Amino acid sequence: CAISESGGGPYEQYF.